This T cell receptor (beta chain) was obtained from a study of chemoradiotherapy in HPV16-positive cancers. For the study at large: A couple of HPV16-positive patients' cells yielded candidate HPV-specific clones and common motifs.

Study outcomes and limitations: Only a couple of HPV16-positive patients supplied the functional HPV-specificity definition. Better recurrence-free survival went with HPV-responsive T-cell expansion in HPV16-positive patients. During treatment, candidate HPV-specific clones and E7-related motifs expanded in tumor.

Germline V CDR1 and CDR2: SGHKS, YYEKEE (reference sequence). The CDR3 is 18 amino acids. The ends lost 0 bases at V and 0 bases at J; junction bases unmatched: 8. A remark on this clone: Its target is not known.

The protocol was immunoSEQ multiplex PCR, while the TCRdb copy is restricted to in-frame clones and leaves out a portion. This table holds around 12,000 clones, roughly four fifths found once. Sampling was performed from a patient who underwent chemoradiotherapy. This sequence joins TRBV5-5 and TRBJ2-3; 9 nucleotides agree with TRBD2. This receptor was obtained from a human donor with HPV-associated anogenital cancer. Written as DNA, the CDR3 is TGTGCCAGCAGCTTGGACCGGATCGCGGGGGGGAGCACAGATACGCAGTATTTT. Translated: CASSLDRIAGGSTDTQYF.